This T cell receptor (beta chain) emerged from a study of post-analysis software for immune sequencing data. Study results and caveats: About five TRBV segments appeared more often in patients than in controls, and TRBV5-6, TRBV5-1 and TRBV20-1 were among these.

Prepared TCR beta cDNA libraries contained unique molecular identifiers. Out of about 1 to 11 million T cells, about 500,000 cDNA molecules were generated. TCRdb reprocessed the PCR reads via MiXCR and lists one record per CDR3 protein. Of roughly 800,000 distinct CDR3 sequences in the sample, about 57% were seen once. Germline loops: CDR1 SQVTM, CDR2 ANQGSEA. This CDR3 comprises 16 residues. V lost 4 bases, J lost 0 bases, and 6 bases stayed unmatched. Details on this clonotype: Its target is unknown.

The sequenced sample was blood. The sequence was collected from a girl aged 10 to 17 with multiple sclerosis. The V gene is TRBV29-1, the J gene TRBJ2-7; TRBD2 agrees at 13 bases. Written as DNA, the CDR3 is TGCAGCGTTGTGGGGGGGACTAGCGGGGCCTCCTACGAGCAGTACTTC. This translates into CSVVGGTSGASYEQYF.